Each of the 32 T cell receptor beta chains below was sequenced from the same sample in a study of tissue T cells after allogeneic stem cell transplantation (dated by TCRdb to 2021 to 2024). The label giving this sample's time point can be read as: mouse harvest day 7 after allogeneic transplant. Each mouse graft consisted of 10^7 T-cell-depleted bone marrow cells plus 10^6 splenic CD5+ T cells and was given by tail vein injection. The method behind the library was the immunoSEQ multiplex PCR assay. What TCRdb holds here is the immuneACCESS table cut down to in-frame rearrangements. Part of the clones is not present; checked against another copy, under half of the missing clones reflect an unresolved V gene, and the others are unexplained. The sample table shows 3,200 or so clones, and about three fifths are seen once. The ten top clones hold 4.4% of the sample. Sample: gut tissue. Receptors originate from a female BALB/c mouse given C57BL/6 T cells with graft-versus-host disease after an allogeneic hematopoietic cell transplant.

As to this clone: The gene names here belong to mouse. The read finishes 1 residue shy of the CDR3 end, and the germline J gene is used to complete it. V is TRBV13-3 and J is TRBJ2-7; the D is unclear. The CDR3 loop spans 13 amino acids. The germline gives CDR1 NNHDY, CDR2 SYVADS. V lost 2 bases and J 4 bases, leaving 10 bases between the germline ends. The part of the CDR3 DNA that was read is TGTGCCAGCAGTGAAGGCAGGTCATATGAACAGTAC. It codes for CASSEGRSYEQY. The whole CDR3 region reads CASSEGRSYEQYF.

In its sample, this clone was seen a few times. Gene names are the mouse ones. The read stops 1 residue short of the end of the CDR3; the missing end is completed from the germline J gene. V gene TRBV23 combines with J gene TRBJ2-1; the D segment call TRBD1 is taken from the table without a DNA check. The germline V gene encodes CDR1 KGHTA and CDR2 FQNQQP. The CDR3 is made up of 13 amino acids. CDR3 DNA, as far as it was read: TGCTCCAGCAGGGGGACAGGACGTGCTGAGCAGTTC. Translating gives CSSRGTGRAEQF. The CDR3, in full, reads CSSRGTGRAEQFF. Supplemented by reference TRBV23 and TRBJ2-1, the full variable domain reads DAAVTQKPRYLIKMKGQEAEMKCIPEKGHTAVFWYQQKQSKELKFLIYFQNQQPLDQIDMVKERFSAVCPSSSLCSLGIRTCEAEDSALYLCSSRGTGRAEQFFGPGTRLTVL.

Within the sample, this clone is large. Gene names and germline match the mouse. Read data end 1 residue before the CDR3 end; the end is taken from the germline J gene. The V call is TRBV12-2, the J call TRBJ2-7; 13 positions match TRBD2. The CDR3 is 14 amino acids. CDR1 is SGHLS and CDR2 is HYDKME in the germline V gene. V was clipped by 2 bases and J by 7 bases; unmatched bases: 4. CDR3 DNA, as far as it was read: TGTGCCAGCTCTCACCGGGACTGGGGGGGAGAACAGTAC. Translated: CASSHRDWGGEQY. Given in full, the CDR3 is CASSHRDWGGEQYF.

Concerning this clone: Mouse gene names apply. The read comes to an end 1 residue before the CDR3 does, leaving the germline J gene to fill in the end. V and J are TRBV16 and TRBJ2-1; 8 bases line up with TRBD2. The CDR3 length is 16 residues. Germline V gene lookup returns CDR1 SGHSA and CDR2 FRNQAP. After removal of 0 bases from V and 3 bases from J, the junction contained 4 bases not matched to a gene. Incomplete CDR3 DNA: TGTGCAAGCAGCTTAGATCTGGGGGGAGGCTATGCTGAGCAGTTC. Its protein is CASSLDLGGGYAEQF. The whole CDR3 reads CASSLDLGGGYAEQFF.

Worth noting for this clone: Mouse germline and gene names are used. The sequence runs out 1 residue before the end of the CDR3; the remainder is reconstructed from the germline J gene. This chain connects TRBV13-2 to TRBJ2-7, with D perhaps TRBD2 (7 bases). Trimming removed 5 bases at V and 0 bases at J, with 12 bases between. Germline loops: CDR1 NNHNN, CDR2 SYGAGS (reference sequence). The CDR3 is 14 amino acids. The CDR3 region is CASGEGGGSYEQYF. Partial CDR3 DNA: TGTGCCAGCGGGGAGGGGGGGGGCTCCTATGAACAGTAC.

The table lists this clone with a few counts. Mouse germline and gene names are used. The read comes to an end 1 residue before the CDR3 does, leaving the germline J gene to fill in the end. The rearrangement joins TRBV23 to TRBJ1-3; the listed D gene, TRBD1, was not tested against the DNA. Germline CDR1 KGHTA, CDR2 FQNQQP. The CDR3 sequence is 14 residues long. CDR3: CSSSPRGLGNTLYF. CDR3 DNA, as far as it was read: TGCTCCAGCAGTCCAAGGGGGCTTGGAAATACGCTCTAT.

About this clone itself: Here the gene names and germline are mouse. The CDR3 goes on 1 residue after the read ends, and that part is filled in from the germline J gene. V is TRBV1 and J is TRBJ2-5; D is unresolved. V was trimmed by 0 bases and J by 4 bases, leaving 2 bases between them. The CDR3 totals 12 residues. The germline CDR1 and CDR2 sequences are NSQYPW and LRSPGD (reference sequence). The CDR3 loop is CTCSADEDTQYF. The covered CDR3 bases are TGCACCTGCAGTGCAGATGAAGACACCCAGTAC.

This clone has just a few counts. Gene and germline names: mouse. Read sequence stops 1 residue before the CDR3 end, and the germline J gene provides the missing end. This sequence joins TRBV26 and TRBJ1-3, with D possibly matching TRBD1 (6 bases). CDR1 KGHPV and CDR2 FQNQEV come from the germline V gene (reference sequence). The CDR3 is made up of 14 amino acids. V was cut by 4 bases and J by 1 base, with 8 bases left in between. The CDR3 reads CASSRQGSGNTLYF. The part of the CDR3 DNA that was read is TGTGCCAGCAGTCGCCAGGGGTCTGGAAATACGCTCTAT.

On this clone itself: Genes and germline are mouse. The sequenced part of the CDR3 DNA is TGTGCCAGCAGCCTGAGGTATGAACAGTAC. This translates into CASSLRYEQY. The entire CDR3 protein is CASSLRYEQYF. The chain carries TRBV5 and TRBJ2-7; D is undetermined. The missing CDR3 end, 1 residue past where the read stops, is filled in from the germline J gene. The germline V gene encodes CDR1 LGHNA and CDR2 YNLKQL (reference sequence). Trimming cost V 4 bases and J 4 bases, with 5 bases left between them. The CDR3 has 11 amino acids.

This clone was found a few times. Gene labels here are mouse ones. From the germline J gene comes the end of the CDR3, since the read stops 1 residue before it. The J gene is TRBJ1-3, the V gene TRBV14; 9 bases fit TRBD1. CDR1 and CDR2 from the germline V gene are SGHDT and FRDEAV. Unmatched junction bases numbered 4, after V lost 5 bases and J lost 1 base. The length of the CDR3 is 15 residues. CDR3: CASRVGTGSGNTLYF. The CDR3 bases that were read are TGTGCCAGCAGGGTGGGGACAGGGTCTGGAAATACGCTCTAT.

This clone appeared a few times. Genes and germline are mouse. Read data end 1 residue before the CDR3 end; the end is taken from the germline J gene. The chain joins TRBV13-1 to TRBJ2-3; the D call may be TRBD1 or TRBD2 (5 bases each). The CDR3 has 13 residues. Germline CDR1 reads NSHNY; CDR2 reads SYGAGN. V dropped 4 bases and J dropped 0 bases, with 6 bases sitting between them. The CDR3 bases that were read are TGTGCCAGCAGTCGGGACAGTGCAGAAACGCTGTAT. It specifies CASSRDSAETLY. The whole CDR3 reads CASSRDSAETLYF.

Details on this clone: Gene names denote mouse genes. The observed sequence ends 1 residue before the CDR3 terminus, with the missing tail filled in from the germline J gene. The chain joins TRBV3 to TRBJ1-6; TRBD1 might be the D (5 bases). TRBJ1-6 carries the ORF label, with uncertain function. This CDR3 is 14 amino acids long. The V gene's germline CDR1 is SNHLY and CDR2 FYNGKV (reference sequence). With 1 base removed from V and 6 bases from J, the gap between germline ends came to 7 bases. The part of the CDR3 DNA that was read is TGTGCCAGCAGCTTAGGGGGGGGTAATTCGCCCCTCTAC. Protein product: CASSLGGGNSPLY. The full CDR3 reads CASSLGGGNSPLYF.

In the case of this clone: The germline and genes are mouse ones. The read comes to an end 1 residue before the CDR3 does, leaving the germline J gene to fill in the end. This chain joins TRBV1 and TRBJ2-3; D is unresolved. Trimming removed 3 bases from V and 0 bases from J, with 10 bases in between. Germline CDR1 NSQYPW, CDR2 LRSPGD (reference sequence). This CDR3 comprises 15 residues. The CDR3 bases that were read are TGCACCTGCAGTGCCCCGGGATCTAGTGCAGAAACGCTGTAT. Residues: CTCSAPGSSAETLY. The CDR3 in full is CTCSAPGSSAETLYF.

As regards this clone: Mouse gene names and germline throughout. The CDR3 end lies 1 residue beyond the end of the read and is filled in from the germline J gene. The genes are TRBV13-1 and TRBJ2-1; a possible D gene is TRBD1 (6 bases). The CDR3 loop spans 13 amino acids. The germline V and J ends were trimmed by 4 bases and 3 bases, with 8 bases remaining between them. The germline V gene has CDR1 NSHNY and CDR2 SYGAGN. CDR3 DNA (partial): TGTGCCAGCAGTACGGACAGCTATGCTGAGCAGTTC. Its protein is CASSTDSYAEQF. The CDR3 reads in full as CASSTDSYAEQFF.

On this clone: Mouse gene names and germline throughout. The DNA ends 1 residue before the CDR3 does, and the rest of the CDR3 is filled in from the germline J gene. This sequence joins TRBV13-1 and TRBJ2-7; 9 bases are shared with TRBD1. Germline-derived CDR1 and CDR2 are NSHNY and SYGAGN. This CDR3 region has 13 residues. The V and J ends lost 7 bases and 0 bases, in that order; junction bases with no gene match: 2. The CDR3: CASGGQGSYEQYF. The CDR3 bases that were read are TGTGCCAGCGGGGGACAGGGCTCCTATGAACAGTAC.

Points on this clone: Mouse gene names and germline throughout. The CDR3 extends 1 residue past the end of the read, so its final part is completed from the germline J gene. The chain carries TRBV3 and TRBJ1-5, with no clear D. This CDR3 comprises 12 residues. The ends were cut back, 1 base at V and 4 bases at J, with 2 bases in the middle. From germline, CDR1 is SNHLY and CDR2 FYNGKV (reference sequence). The covered CDR3 bases are TGTGCCAGCAGCTTAGGGAACCAGGCTCCGCTT. Residues: CASSLGNQAPL. The CDR3 in its entirety is CASSLGNQAPLF.

Worth noting for this clone: Gene names are the mouse ones. Read coverage stops 1 residue before the CDR3 terminus; the germline J gene supplies the remainder. The chain recombines TRBV12-1 with TRBJ2-4; 10 positions agree with TRBD2. Germline V CDR1 and CDR2: SGHSN, HYEKVE. The CDR3 is 15 amino acids. The junction had 5 bases not matched to a gene; V was cut back by 4 bases and J by 2 bases. CDR3 sequence reads: CASSGDWGVQNTLYF. Partial CDR3 DNA: TGTGCCAGCTCGGGGGACTGGGGAGTTCAAAACACCTTGTAC.

Turning to this clone: Germline and genes: mouse. The observed sequence ends 1 residue before the CDR3 terminus, with the missing tail filled in from the germline J gene. The V gene is TRBV3, the J gene TRBJ2-7; the match to TRBD2 covers 9 bases. With 5 bases clipped from V and 7 bases from J, the junction kept 9 bases outside the gene matches. Germline values: CDR1 SNHLY, CDR2 FYNGKV (reference sequence). This CDR3 comprises 14 residues. CDR3 sequence reads: CASSSWGGRGEQYF. The sequenced part of the CDR3 DNA is TGTGCCAGCAGCAGCTGGGGGGGGCGCGGGGAACAGTAC.

Note on this clone: Each gene name is a mouse one. Coverage ceases 1 residue before the CDR3 finishes, and the germline J gene fills in the end. J is TRBJ2-3 and V is TRBV26; D gene unclear. This CDR3 spans 13 amino acids. The germline CDR1 and CDR2 sequences are KGHPV and FQNQEV (reference sequence). Trimming stripped 0 bases from V and 3 bases from J, with 4 bases between. Partial CDR3 DNA: TGTGCCAGCAGTCTGTCGGGGGCAGAAACGCTGTAT. Amino acids: CASSLSGAETLY. The entire CDR3 protein reads CASSLSGAETLYF. Complete variable domain (other parts from reference TRBV26 and TRBJ2-3): NSKVIQTPRYLVKGQGQKAKMRCIPEKGHPVVFWYQQNKNNEFKFLINFQNQEVLQQIDMTEKRFSAECPSNSPCSLEIQSSEAGDSALYLCASSLSGAETLYFGSGTRLTVL.

Concerning this clone: Gene names are the mouse ones. The read finishes 1 residue shy of the CDR3 end, and the germline J gene is used to complete it. The rearrangement links TRBV23 to TRBJ1-4; TRBD1 reflects the table's D call only, with no check against the DNA. CDR3 size: 16 residues. Germline CDR1 KGHTA, CDR2 FQNQQP. CDR3 DNA, as far as it was read: TGCTCCAGCAGTCAATCGAGGACAGGGCCCAACGAAAGATTATTT. Translating it yields CSSSQSRTGPNERLF. The CDR3 in its entirety is CSSSQSRTGPNERLFF.

Note on this clone: Mouse germline and gene names are used. The read ends 1 residue before the CDR3 terminus; that terminus is restored from the germline J gene. The chain employs TRBV12-1 and TRBJ2-5; 11 nucleotides match TRBD2. Germline CDR1 is SGHSN and CDR2 is HYEKVE. This CDR3 spans 17 amino acids. Trimming cost V 2 bases and J 0 bases; bases outside gene matches: 6. The sequenced CDR3 bases are TGTGCCAGCTCTCCCGGACTGGGGGGTTCTAACCAAGACACCCAGTAC. This gives the protein CASSPGLGGSNQDTQY. The whole CDR3 sequence reads CASSPGLGGSNQDTQYF.

Remarks on this clone: Any gene name here is a mouse gene name. CDR3 loop: CSSSQSTGRTEVFF. The sequenced CDR3 bases are TGCTCCAGCAGTCAATCGACAGGGAGGACAGAAGTCTTC. The chain employs TRBV23 and TRBJ1-1; the table's D call of TRBD1 was not tested on the DNA. The read ends 1 residue early relative to the CDR3; the germline J gene fills the gap. CDR3 length: 14 residues. CDR1 is KGHTA and CDR2 is FQNQQP in the germline V gene.

As concerns this clone: The genes are named according to mouse. The observed sequence ends 1 residue before the CDR3 terminus, with the missing tail filled in from the germline J gene. The genes are TRBV12-1 and TRBJ1-6; D might be TRBD1 (5 bases). TRBJ1-6 is an open reading frame, and its role is uncertain. Trimming pared 0 bases from V and 0 bases from J, leaving 5 bases between. Germline assignment: CDR1 SGHSN and CDR2 HYEKVE. The CDR3 length is 15 residues. Partial CDR3 DNA: TGTGCCAGCTCTCTCGGGACTTCCTATAATTCGCCCCTCTAC. Its protein product is CASSLGTSYNSPLY. The CDR3 in its entirety is CASSLGTSYNSPLYF.

This clone was picked up a small number of times. Gene names denote mouse genes. The read finishes 1 residue shy of the CDR3 end, and the germline J gene is used to complete it. V gene TRBV23 combines with J gene TRBJ1-4. Per the germline V gene, CDR1 is KGHTA and CDR2 is FQNQQP. The CDR3 extends over 12 amino acids. The part of the CDR3 DNA that was read is TGCTCCAGCAGTCAATCGCGCGAAAGATTATTT. Residues: CSSSQSRERLF. The full CDR3 sequence reads CSSSQSRERLFF.

This clone was seen a handful of times. Here the gene names and germline are mouse. The read terminates 1 residue ahead of where the CDR3 ends, so the germline J gene completes it. This chain uses TRBV26 with TRBJ1-3; D call uncertain. Germline assignment: CDR1 KGHPV and CDR2 FQNQEV (reference sequence). CDR3 length: 12 residues. Trimming removed 5 bases at V and 0 bases at J, with 2 bases between. The covered CDR3 bases are TGTGCCAGCAGTGATTCTGGAAATACGCTCTAT. It yields the protein CASSDSGNTLY. Given in full, the CDR3 is CASSDSGNTLYF.

In regard to this clone: Any gene name here is a mouse gene name. CDR3 DNA (partial): TGTGCCAGCAGTCGGACAGCAAACACAGAAGTCTTC. It encodes CASSRTANTEVF. The full CDR3 is CASSRTANTEVFF. The chain recombines TRBV26 with TRBJ1-1, with D maybe TRBD1 (6 bases). Coverage ceases 1 residue before the CDR3 finishes, and the germline J gene fills in the end. V was clipped by 4 bases and J by 0 bases, with 6 bases between them. The CDR3 consists of 13 residues. Germline CDR1 KGHPV, CDR2 FQNQEV (reference sequence).

With respect to this clone: The listed genes are named as in mouse. The missing CDR3 end, 1 residue past where the read stops, is filled in from the germline J gene. The J gene is TRBJ2-3, the V gene TRBV15, with D hard to call. The germline CDR1 and CDR2 sequences are SGHND and FRSKSL. This CDR3 is 13 amino acids long. Between the trimmed V and J ends, which lost 3 bases and 1 base, there was a span of 5 bases. CDR3 sequence reads: CASSFGGAETLYF. CDR3 DNA (partial): TGTGCCAGCAGTTTCGGGGGTGCAGAAACGCTGTAT.

Of note for this clone: Gene names and germline match the mouse. Sequencing ends 1 residue short of the CDR3 end; the germline J gene provides the rest. V and J are TRBV26 and TRBJ2-4; D possibly matches TRBD1 or TRBD2 (5 bases each). Trimming shortened V by 4 bases and J by 4 bases, and 9 bases separated the two germline ends. Germline loops: CDR1 KGHPV, CDR2 FQNQEV (reference sequence). This CDR3 spans 13 amino acids. Here the CDR3 reads CASSPGRKNTLYF. The sequenced part of the CDR3 DNA is TGTGCCAGCAGTCCGGGACGAAAAAACACCTTGTAC.

A few counts support this clone. Gene names and germline refer to mouse. The covered CDR3 bases are TGTGCCAGCAGTCTGTCTGGACAGGGGGCGGGCAACCAGGCTCCGCTT. Amino acid sequence: CASSLSGQGAGNQAPL. The whole CDR3 protein reads CASSLSGQGAGNQAPLF. The chain employs TRBV26 and TRBJ1-5; 11 bases line up with TRBD1. The read is 1 residue too short to cover the CDR3 end, so that end is filled in from the germline J gene. Trimming at V came to 0 bases and at J to 3 bases, leaving 4 bases not matched to a gene. CDR1 is KGHPV and CDR2 is FQNQEV in the germline V gene (reference sequence). The CDR3 sequence is 17 residues long. Looking up the rest from reference TRBV26 and TRBJ1-5 gives the full variable domain: NSKVIQTPRYLVKGQGQKAKMRCIPEKGHPVVFWYQQNKNNEFKFLINFQNQEVLQQIDMTEKRFSAECPSNSPCSLEIQSSEAGDSALYLCASSLSGQGAGNQAPLFGEGTRLSVL.

Note on this clone: The germline and genes are mouse ones. The read is 1 residue too short to cover the CDR3 end, so that end is filled in from the germline J gene. The rearrangement joins TRBV26 to TRBJ1-3; D remains ambiguous. V lost 2 bases and J lost 0, with 5 bases in between. The CDR3 loop spans 14 amino acids. CDR1 is KGHPV and CDR2 is FQNQEV in the germline V gene (reference sequence). CDR3 amino acids: CASSLLNSGNTLYF. The sequenced CDR3 bases are TGTGCCAGCAGTCTGCTCAATTCTGGAAATACGCTCTAT.

For this clone: Germline and genes: mouse. The sequence runs out 1 residue before the end of the CDR3; the remainder is reconstructed from the germline J gene. The chain couples TRBV26 to TRBJ2-1; D may be TRBD1 (6 bases). This CDR3 region has 13 residues. Germline CDR1 KGHPV, CDR2 FQNQEV (reference sequence). V was cut by 4 bases and J by 4 bases, with 8 bases left in between. The sequenced part of the CDR3 DNA is TGTGCCAGCAGTCCTCAGGGGTATGCTGAGCAGTTC. Translating gives CASSPQGYAEQF. In full, the CDR3 is CASSPQGYAEQFF.

To note about this clone: Mouse germline and gene names are used. The read finishes 1 residue shy of the CDR3 end, and the germline J gene is used to complete it. The chain uses TRBV26 and TRBJ1-2; TRBD1 matches 8 bases. The J segment lost 2 bases and the V segment lost 6 bases, leaving 2 bases of the junction unmatched. The CDR3 contains 13 residues. From germline, CDR1 is KGHPV and CDR2 FQNQEV (reference sequence). The covered CDR3 bases are TGTGCCAGCAGGACAGGGGTGAACTCCGACTACACC. Protein product: CASRTGVNSDYT. In full, the CDR3 is CASRTGVNSDYTF.